The present entry profiles one T cell receptor beta chain with its context. These data originate in a study of blood T cell repertoires in COVID-19. Across the study: Specimens from acute and convalescent COVID-19 originated in the United States, Italy and Spain. Sources were T cells, B-cell-depleted T cells, or PBMCs; the material itself was cDNA or gDNA.

Original analysis: Amplification of reference gene primers was used by the study to estimate nucleated cell counts. Profiled with immunoSEQ multiplex PCR; TCRdb holds only in-frame clones, not every one. V and J calls plus clone size are reproduced from that table; the DNA served to infer D and trimming. The sample consists of some 99,000 clones, 87% of them appearing once. J was trimmed by 4 bases and V by 3 bases; bases with no gene match: 5. The CDR3 consists of 15 residues. Per the germline V gene, CDR1 is SGHNT and CDR2 is YYREEE (reference sequence). The sequenced sample consisted of peripheral blood. The V gene is TRBV5-4, the J gene TRBJ1-1; 11 bases match TRBD1. This receptor was taken from a man between 65 and 85 years old with acute or convalescent COVID-19. The CDR3 reads CASSSGQGAPTEAFF. In DNA, the CDR3 is TGTGCCAGCAGCTCTGGACAGGGGGCGCCCACTGAAGCTTTCTTT.